This T cell receptor (beta chain) comes out of a study of blood T cell repertoires in COVID-19. Study context: Sites across the United States, Italy and Spain contributed samples from acute and convalescent COVID-19. T cells, B-cell-depleted T cells, or PBMCs supplied cDNA or gDNA.

This clone came up once. Other DNA sequences of this sample code for an identical CDR3. Original methodology: Reference gene primer amplification gave estimated nucleated cell counts. The repertoire was sequenced with immunoSEQ multiplex PCR; TCRdb's copy has only in-frame clones and lacks some. Clonal size and the V and J genes are those of that table, whereas D and trimming came from the DNA. In the table there are fewer than 150,000 clones, roughly 86% of which are singletons. With 5 bases removed from V and 2 bases from J, the gap between germline ends came to 5 bases. In germline, CDR1 is SGHRS, CDR2 YFSETQ. The CDR3 extends over 11 amino acids.

The TCR originated in a man between 50 and 59 years old with active or convalescent COVID-19. The V gene is TRBV5-1, the J gene TRBJ2-7; unclear D gene. Sequencing used peripheral blood. The CDR3 DNA is TGCGCCAGCAGTTCAGCCTACGAGCAGTACTTC. It yields the protein CASSSAYEQYF. Full variable domain (outside the CDR3, taken from reference TRBV5-1 and TRBJ2-7): KAGVTQTPRYLIKTRGQQVTLSCSPISGHRSVSWYQQTPGQGLQFLFEYFSETQRNKGNFPGRFSGRQFSNSRSEMNVSTLELGDSALYLCASSSAYEQYFGPGTRLTVT.